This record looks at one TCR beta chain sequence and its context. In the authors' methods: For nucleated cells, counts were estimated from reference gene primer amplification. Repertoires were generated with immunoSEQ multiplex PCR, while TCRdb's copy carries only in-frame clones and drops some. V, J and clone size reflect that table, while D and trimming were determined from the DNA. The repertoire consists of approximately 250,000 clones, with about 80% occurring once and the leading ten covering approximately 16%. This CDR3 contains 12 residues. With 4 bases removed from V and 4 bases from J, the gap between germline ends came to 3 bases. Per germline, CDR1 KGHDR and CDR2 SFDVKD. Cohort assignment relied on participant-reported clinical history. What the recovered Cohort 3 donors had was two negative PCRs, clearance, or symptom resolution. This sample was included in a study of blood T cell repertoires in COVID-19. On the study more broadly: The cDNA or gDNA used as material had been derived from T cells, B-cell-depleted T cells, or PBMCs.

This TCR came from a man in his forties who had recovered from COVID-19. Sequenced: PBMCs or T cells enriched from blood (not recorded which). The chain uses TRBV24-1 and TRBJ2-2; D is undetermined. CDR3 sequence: CATSESTGELFF. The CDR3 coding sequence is TGTGCCACCAGTGAGAGCACCGGGGAGCTGTTTTTT.